This T cell receptor beta chain was sequenced in a study of regulatory T cells in long-lasting Graves disease. Study-wide findings and caveats: Persistent Graves' patients showed less TCR diversity than newly diagnosed ones.

Sequencing libraries for TCR beta were prepared with iRepertoire HTBI primers and Arm-PCR of CDR3 regions. TCRdb redid the calling of the multiplex PCR reads with MiXCR, one entry per CDR3 protein. The data contain about 440,000 distinct CDR3 sequences, around 17% of them singletons. Worth noting for this clonotype: Its antigen is unidentified.

There are 18 residues in the CDR3. Germline values: CDR1 KGHSH, CDR2 LQKENI. V shed 3 bases and J shed 0 bases, with 18 bases lying between them. The time point: newly diagnosed GD, antithyroid drugs for less than 3 months. Researchers made the TCR library from RNA that was extracted from PBMCs. These data were likewise used in another study, on T cells in Graves' hyperthyroidism and ophthalmopathy. That work states: Lactation, pregnancy, other autoimmune disease or uncontrolled infection led to exclusion of patients. Primed by the HTBI set, a first-round RT-PCR was run on the TCR CDR3. The blood repertoire included most of the expanded thyroid clonotypes above 0.001.

The receptor was derived from a woman under 30 with Graves disease. Sequencing was performed on peripheral blood mononuclear cells (PBMCs), taken at new diagnosis, from a patient treated with antithyroid drugs. The rearrangement links TRBV18 to TRBJ2-4, with D possibly being TRBD2 (6 bases). The CDR3 coding sequence is TGTGCCAGCTCACCTCTCGGGGGAGTCCAGCTAGCCAAAAACATTCAGTACTTC. It encodes CASSPLGGVQLAKNIQYF.